The present T cell receptor beta chain was sequenced within a study of blood T cell repertoires in COVID-19. Background on the study: Some COVID-19 samples were acute and others convalescent; all came from the United States, Italy and Spain. The cDNA or gDNA used as material had been derived from T cells, B-cell-depleted T cells, or PBMCs.

Trimming removed 0 bases from V and 2 bases from J; junction bases left unmatched: 11. The CDR3 extends over 19 amino acids. Germline V gene sequence: CDR1 LGHNA, CDR2 YNFKEQ. Method: immunoSEQ multiplex PCR; TCRdb's copy keeps in-frame clones and lacks some. In the table there are more than 200,000 clones, 80% to 85% of which are singletons. V usage is TRBV4-2 and J usage is TRBJ2-3; 10 bases are a match to TRBD2. This TCR was sampled from a man in his forties or fifties with active or convalescent COVID-19. The material sequenced was peripheral blood. CDR3 nucleotide sequence: TGTGCCAGCAGCCAAGAGACGAGCGGGGGGGCCTTAAACACAGATACGCAGTATTTT. This sequence encodes CASSQETSGGALNTDTQYF.